This entry lists 31 T cell receptor beta chains sequenced from one sample in a study of T cells in Graves' hyperthyroidism and ophthalmopathy. RNA transcripts provided the source from which TCR beta CDR3 regions were amplified. Carried out on the TCR CDR3, a first-round RT-PCR used the HTBI primer set. TCRdb redid the calling of the multiplex PCR reads with MiXCR, one entry per CDR3 protein. The sample has roughly 400,000 distinct CDR3 sequences, 11% to 15% seen once. Sequencing was carried out using blood. The receptors shown here come from a man between 50 and 59 years old with Graves' ophthalmopathy.

The table lists this clonotype with many counts. The chain combines TRBV11-2 with TRBJ2-7; D is possibly TRBD2 (6 bases). Deletions cut 7 bases from V and 3 bases from J, with 16 bases between. CDR1 is SGHAT, CDR2 FQNNGV, per germline. CDR3 length: 14 amino acids. CDR3 nucleotides: TGTGCCAGCACCGGGAGAGGGCGGATCTACGAGCAGTACTTC. This codes for CASTGRGRIYEQYF. The full variable domain, with the rest looked up from reference TRBV11-2 and TRBJ2-7, is EAGVAQSPRYKIIEKRQSVAFWCNPISGHATLYWYQQILGQGPKLLIQFQNNGVVDDSQLPKDRFSAERLKGVDSTLKIQPAKLEDSAVYLCASTGRGRIYEQYFGPGTRLTVT.

Comment on this clonotype: This may arise from a read error, as a much more abundant clone is one base away. The chain employs TRBV20-1 and TRBJ2-5, with 9 bases fitting TRBD2. The CDR3 has 14 residues. CDR1 is DFQATT, CDR2 SNEGSKA, per germline (reference sequence). V shed 0 bases, J shed 5 bases, and the junction held 4 bases outside the gene matches. Here the CDR3 reads CSARDDAGGETQYF. The CDR3 nucleotides read TGCAGTGCTAGAGATGATGCGGGAGGGGAGACCCAGTACTTC.

In its sample, this clonotype was seen a few times. The V and J genes are TRBV27 and TRBJ1-1; D not resolved. The length of the CDR3 is 14 residues. CDR1 and CDR2 from the germline V gene are MNHEY and SMNVEV (reference sequence). V was clipped by 4 bases and J by 1 base, with 10 bases between them. CDR3 coding DNA: TGTGCCAGCAGTTCCCCGGCAGAGAACACTGAAGCTTTCTTT. Encoded protein: CASSSPAENTEAFF.

This clonotype has more than one count but fewer than ten. V usage is TRBV19 and J usage is TRBJ2-4; 10 nucleotides line up with TRBD2. The germline CDR1 and CDR2 sequences are LNHDA and SQIVND (reference sequence). Unmatched junction bases numbered 11, after V lost 4 bases and J lost 8 bases. This CDR3 is 16 amino acids long. CDR3: CASSTEREGRVYIQYF. Here the CDR3 DNA reads TGTGCCAGTAGTACCGAGCGGGAGGGCCGGGTGTACATTCAGTACTTC.

This clonotype showed up many times. This chain joins TRBV6-5 and TRBJ1-2; D gene unclear. V gave up 0 bases and J gave up 8 bases, with 10 bases separating them. The CDR3 spans 13 residues. Germline CDR1 is MNHEY and CDR2 is SVGAGI. CDR3 residues: CASSYSGREGYTF. For the CDR3, the DNA is TGTGCCAGCAGTTACTCGGGGAGGGAAGGCTACACCTTC.

This clonotype was seen at least ten times. The chain recombines TRBV30 with TRBJ1-1; possible D gene TRBD1, 6 bases. Germline assignment: CDR1 GTSNPN and CDR2 SVGIG (reference sequence). Trimming cost V 1 base and J 4 bases, with 10 bases left between them. This CDR3 comprises 13 residues. CDR3 nucleotides: TGTGCCTGGAGTGGGGGGGGCAGCACTGAAGCTTTCTTT. Its translation: CAWSGGGSTEAFF.

This clonotype was found many times. The chain employs TRBV5-1 and TRBJ1-2; no reliable D call. The CDR3 runs 14 residues. V was shortened by 4 bases and J by 3 bases, with 13 bases between the two germline ends. In germline, CDR1 is SGHRS, CDR2 YFSETQ. The CDR3 nucleotides read TGCGCCAGCAGCGCGGCCTTCGAGGACTATGGCTACACCTTC. Protein sequence: CASSAAFEDYGYTF.

This clonotype was seen many times. This chain uses TRBV11-2 with TRBJ1-1; 11 positions match TRBD1. The trim removed 5 bases at V and 0 bases at J, leaving 5 bases unmatched. The CDR3 has 16 amino acids. CDR1 is SGHAT and CDR2 is FQNNGV in the germline V gene. CDR3 DNA: TGTGCCAGCAGCCCTAGGACAGGGGGCCTGAACACTGAAGCTTTCTTT. Its protein product is CASSPRTGGLNTEAFF.

In its sample, this clonotype was seen many times. This rearrangement joins TRBV12-3 or TRBV12-4 to TRBJ2-7; 8 bases are shared with TRBD2. V lost 4 bases, J lost 7 bases, and 3 bases stayed unmatched. The CDR3 is made up of 12 amino acids. CDR3 coding DNA: TGTGCCAGCAGTTGGGAGCGGGGGGAGCAGTACTTC. This gives the protein CASSWERGEQYF.

This clonotype was counted a few times. A much larger clone differs from this one at a single base, so this may be a read error. The V and J genes are TRBV24-1 and TRBJ2-7, with 9 bases identical to TRBD1. The CDR3 sequence is 15 residues long. Per germline, CDR1 KGHDR and CDR2 SFDVKD. The CDR3 coding sequence is TGTGTCACCAGTGATCCCGGGACAGGGATAGGGGAGCAGTACTTC. Translation: CVTSDPGTGIGEQYF.

This clonotype was detected ten times or more. The genes are TRBV6-1 and TRBJ1-1; 10 nucleotides align to TRBD1. This CDR3 has 17 amino acids. From germline, CDR1 is MNHNS and CDR2 SASEGT. Germline trimming cut 6 bases from V and 4 bases from J; bases unmatched to any gene: 14. CDR3 region: CASRVDGTGVGVTEAFF. The CDR3 DNA reads as TGTGCCAGCAGGGTCGACGGGACAGGGGTAGGGGTCACTGAAGCTTTCTTT.

V gene TRBV27 combines with J gene TRBJ1-1, with a tentative D call TRBD1 (6 bases). Germline CDR1 reads MNHEY; CDR2 reads SMNVEV (reference sequence). The CDR3 totals 14 residues. V was clipped by 3 bases and J by 3 bases, with 11 bases between them. In DNA, the CDR3 is TGTGCCAGCAGTTTTCGAGGGGGAGACACTGAAGCTTTCTTT. This sequence encodes CASSFRGGDTEAFF.

In this sample, this clonotype turned up many times. The junction and the germline gene differ at one end; a read error may be behind it. The CDR3 DNA reads as TGTGCCAGCAGCTTAGGGGCGGCTCAAGAGACCCAGTACTTC. Encoded protein: CASSLGAAQETQYF. The chain is built from TRBV5-1 and TRBJ2-5; a possible D gene is TRBD1 (5 bases). The CDR3 sequence is 14 residues long. Germline V gives CDR1 SGHRS, CDR2 YFSETQ.

There are many counts of this clonotype. V usage is TRBV3-1 and J usage is TRBJ1-2; D is unclear. V lost 0 bases and J 1 base, leaving 3 bases between the germline ends. The CDR3 extends over 13 amino acids. In germline, CDR1 is LGHDT, CDR2 YNNKEL (reference sequence). This CDR3 is CASSQDNNYGYTF. The CDR3 nucleotides read TGTGCCAGCAGCCAAGACAATAACTATGGCTACACCTTC.

This clonotype was counted many times. J is TRBJ1-1 and V is TRBV5-1; D is perhaps TRBD1 (5 bases). Germline values: CDR1 SGHRS, CDR2 YFSETQ. V lost 4 bases and J 1 base, leaving 14 bases between the germline ends. The CDR3 is 15 residues long. CDR3 sequence (DNA): TGCGCCAGCAGCGGGCCAGGGAACTGGAACACTGAAGCTTTCTTT. The encoded protein is CASSGPGNWNTEAFF.

For the CDR3, the DNA is TGTGCCAGCAGTGAATCTGGTTATGACGAGCAGTACTTC. It specifies CASSESGYDEQYF. The genes are TRBV25-1 and TRBJ2-7; D gene ambiguous. The CDR3 loop spans 13 amino acids. V lost 1 base and J lost 5, with 9 bases in between. Looked up from germline, CDR1 is MGHDK and CDR2 is SYGVNS.

This clonotype has more than one count but fewer than ten. The chain carries TRBV10-3 and TRBJ2-7; TRBD1 aligns across 10 bases. Trimming at V came to 10 bases and at J to 2 bases, leaving 8 bases not matched to a gene. The germline V gene has CDR1 ENHRY and CDR2 SYGVKD. The length of the CDR3 is 14 residues. Here the CDR3 reads CATSPGQGAYEQYF. The CDR3, as DNA: TGTGCCACCAGCCCTGGACAGGGGGCCTACGAGCAGTACTTC.

The chain couples TRBV9 to TRBJ2-5; D may be TRBD2 (6 bases). V was clipped by 4 bases and J by 2 bases, with 18 bases between them. This CDR3 spans 16 amino acids. Germline values: CDR1 SGDLS, CDR2 YYNGEE. Written as DNA, the CDR3 is TGTGCCAGCAGCCCCCATCTAAACGGGGGACAAGAGACCCAGTACTTC. Protein: CASSPHLNGGQETQYF.

This clonotype occurred many times. The chain uses TRBV2 and TRBJ2-1; 11 bases fit TRBD1. The CDR3 contains 15 residues. V shed 4 bases, J shed 14 bases, and the junction held 13 bases outside the gene matches. Germline CDR1 reads SNHLY; CDR2 reads FYNNEI. The CDR3 sequence: CASSVRTGGDPSKFF. The CDR3 DNA sequence: TGTGCCAGCAGTGTTAGGACAGGGGGCGATCCCTCGAAGTTCTTC.

This clonotype was detected ten times or more. The V gene is TRBV24-1, the J gene TRBJ2-5; possible D gene TRBD1, 6 bases. Per the germline V gene, CDR1 is KGHDR and CDR2 is SFDVKD. V was clipped by 5 bases and J by 2 bases, with 8 bases between them. CDR3 size: 13 residues. Here the CDR3 reads CATSVRGQETQYF. Here the CDR3 DNA reads TGTGCCACCAGTGTCAGGGGACAAGAGACCCAGTACTTC.

This clonotype was counted at least ten times. This chain joins TRBV2 and TRBJ1-6; 8 bases fit TRBD1. Germline loops: CDR1 SNHLY, CDR2 FYNNEI. CDR3 length: 15 amino acids. Unmatched junction bases numbered 12, after V lost 7 bases and J lost 10 bases. The CDR3 DNA reads as TGTGCCAGCACCAAGACCGGGACAGGCGAGTCACCCCTCCACTTT. Its translation is CASTKTGTGESPLHF.

This clonotype was detected many times. The chain joins TRBV19 to TRBJ2-3; possible D gene TRBD1, 6 bases. This CDR3 has 14 residues. Deletions cut 5 bases from V and 6 bases from J, with 15 bases between. Germline V gene data show CDR1 as LNHDA and CDR2 as SQIVND (reference sequence). The chain's CDR3 is CASSPKRGSDTQYF. DNA of the CDR3: TGTGCCAGTAGTCCTAAGAGGGGGTCGGATACGCAGTATTTT.

This clonotype was recorded many times. The chain links TRBV7-9 to TRBJ2-7; tentative D call: TRBD1 (5 bases). V gave up 5 bases and J gave up 7 bases, with 15 bases separating them. CDR3 length: 13 amino acids. In germline, CDR1 is SEHNR, CDR2 FQNEAQ (reference sequence). The CDR3 DNA sequence: TGTGCCAGCAGCCAGCCCCCCCGGACAGAGCAGTACTTC. The encoded protein is CASSQPPRTEQYF.

This clonotype was found many times. The chain recombines TRBV12-3 or TRBV12-4 with TRBJ2-7; maybe TRBD2 (6 bases). Between the trimmed V and J ends, which lost 1 base and 6 bases, there was a span of 16 bases. This CDR3 comprises 15 residues. The CDR3: CASSLESGRRGEQYF. Written as DNA, the CDR3 is TGTGCCAGCAGTTTAGAATCGGGACGGAGGGGCGAGCAGTACTTC.

Only a few counts were recorded for this clonotype. V and J are TRBV12-3 or TRBV12-4 and TRBJ2-2, with TRBD2 as a possible D gene (5 bases). With 7 bases removed from V and 3 bases from J, the gap between germline ends came to 15 bases. The CDR3 contains 15 residues. CDR3 sequence: CASTPRGLYTGELFF. The CDR3, as DNA: TGTGCCAGCACCCCCCGGGGTCTATACACCGGGGAGCTGTTTTTT.

The table lists this clonotype with many counts. The V and J genes are TRBV6-1 and TRBJ2-2, with D maybe TRBD2 (6 bases). V dropped 8 bases and J dropped 5 bases, with 15 bases sitting between them. The CDR3 contains 14 residues. Germline V gene lookup returns CDR1 MNHNS and CDR2 SASEGT. CDR3 nucleotide sequence: TGTGCCAGCTCAATTACACGGGGGACCGGGGAGCTGTTTTTT. Protein sequence: CASSITRGTGELFF.

Many counts were recorded for this clonotype. This chain links TRBV11-2 with TRBJ2-7; 13 positions agree with TRBD2. The germline CDR1 and CDR2 sequences are SGHAT and FQNNGV. The CDR3 length is 19 residues. V lost 0 bases and J lost 4; bases outside the gene matches: 12. CDR3 sequence: CASSLDLLGLAGVRYEQYF. In DNA, the CDR3 is TGTGCCAGCAGCTTAGACCTACTAGGACTAGCGGGAGTTAGATACGAGCAGTACTTC.

This clonotype has a count of ten or more. This rearrangement joins TRBV3-1 to TRBJ1-1, with D unresolved. CDR1 is LGHDT and CDR2 is YNNKEL in the germline V gene (reference sequence). V gave up 5 bases and J gave up 0 bases, with 10 bases separating them. The CDR3 totals 14 residues. The CDR3 bases are TGTGCCAGCAGCTCCCATTCAGTGAACACTGAAGCTTTCTTT. Residues: CASSSHSVNTEAFF.

Note on this clonotype: Likely a read error: the CDR3 ends without its conserved phenylalanine or tryptophan. The V call is TRBV27, the J call TRBJ2-7; D not resolved. The germline V gene encodes CDR1 MNHEY and CDR2 SMNVEV (reference sequence). This CDR3 is built from 15 residues. V lost 4 bases to trimming and J lost 0 bases, with 13 bases between them. CDR3 residues: CASSSQAIPSYEQYL. The CDR3, as DNA: TGTGCCAGCAGTTCTCAAGCAATACCCTCCTACGAGCAGTACCTC.

Only a few counts were recorded for this clonotype. This chain uses TRBV5-1 with TRBJ2-6, with D possibly being TRBD1 or TRBD2 (5 bases each). Germline-derived CDR1 and CDR2 are SGHRS and YFSETQ. The CDR3 is 15 amino acids. Trimming took 4 bases from V and 2 from J, leaving 10 bases between them. CDR3 nucleotide sequence: TGCGCCAGCAGCCCCCTGGGGGCTGGGGCCAACGTCCTGACTTTC. This sequence encodes CASSPLGAGANVLTF.

This clonotype was seen repeatedly, ten times or more. The V gene is TRBV5-1, the J gene TRBJ1-5, with D unresolved. The V end lost 4 bases, the J end lost 0 bases, and 11 bases lay between the germline ends. The CDR3 is made up of 15 amino acids. Germline V gives CDR1 SGHRS, CDR2 YFSETQ. CDR3 protein: CASSQDGASNQPQHF. The CDR3 bases are TGCGCCAGCAGCCAGGACGGAGCTAGCAATCAGCCCCAGCATTTT. The whole variable domain, filled in from reference TRBV5-1 and TRBJ1-5, reads KAGVTQTPRYLIKTRGQQVTLSCSPISGHRSVSWYQQTPGQGLQFLFEYFSETQRNKGNFPGRFSGRQFSNSRSEMNVSTLELGDSALYLCASSQDGASNQPQHFGDGTRLSIL.